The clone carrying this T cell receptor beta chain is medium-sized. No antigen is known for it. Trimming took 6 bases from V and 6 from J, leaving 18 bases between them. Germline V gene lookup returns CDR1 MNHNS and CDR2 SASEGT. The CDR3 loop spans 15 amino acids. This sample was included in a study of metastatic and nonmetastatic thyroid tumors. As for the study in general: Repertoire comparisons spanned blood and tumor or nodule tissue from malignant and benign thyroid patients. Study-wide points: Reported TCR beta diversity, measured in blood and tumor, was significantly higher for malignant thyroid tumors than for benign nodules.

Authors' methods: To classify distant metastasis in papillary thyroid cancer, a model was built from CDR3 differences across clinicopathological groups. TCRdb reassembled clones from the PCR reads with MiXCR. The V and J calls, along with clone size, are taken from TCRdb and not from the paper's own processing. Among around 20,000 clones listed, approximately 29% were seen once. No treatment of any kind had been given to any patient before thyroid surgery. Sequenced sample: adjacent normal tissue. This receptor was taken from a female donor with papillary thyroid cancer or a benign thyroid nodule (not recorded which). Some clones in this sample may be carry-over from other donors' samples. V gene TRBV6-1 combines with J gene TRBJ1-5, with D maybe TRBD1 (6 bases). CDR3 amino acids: CASSARGAYSQPQHF. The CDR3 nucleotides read TGTGCCAGCAGCGCCCGGGGGGCGTATAGTCAGCCCCAGCATTTT.